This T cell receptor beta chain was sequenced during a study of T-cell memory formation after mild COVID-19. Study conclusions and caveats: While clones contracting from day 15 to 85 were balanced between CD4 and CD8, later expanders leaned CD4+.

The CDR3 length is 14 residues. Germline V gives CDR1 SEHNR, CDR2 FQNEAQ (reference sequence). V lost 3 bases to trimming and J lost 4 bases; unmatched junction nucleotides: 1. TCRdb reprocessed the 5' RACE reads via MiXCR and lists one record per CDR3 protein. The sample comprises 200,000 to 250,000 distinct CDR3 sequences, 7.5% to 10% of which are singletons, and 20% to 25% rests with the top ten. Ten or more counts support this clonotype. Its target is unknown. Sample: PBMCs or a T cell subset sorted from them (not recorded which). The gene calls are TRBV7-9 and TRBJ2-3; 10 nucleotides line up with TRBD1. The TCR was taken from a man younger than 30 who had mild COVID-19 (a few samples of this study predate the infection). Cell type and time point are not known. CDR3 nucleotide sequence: TGTGCCAGCAGCTTGGGACAGGGGTCAGATACGCAGTATTTT. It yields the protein CASSLGQGSDTQYF.